Listed here are 17 T cell receptor beta chains from one sample, sequenced in a study of cytomegalovirus exposure and HLA in healthy donors. The PCR contained 60 Vbeta and 13 Jbeta primers. Clones were sequenced by immunoSEQ multiplex PCR, and TCRdb holds only the in-frame ones, with some missing. The profile shows approximately 100,000 clones, 85% of them singletons. The sequenced sample consisted of PBMCs. Receptors were obtained from a man between 40 and 49 years old in good health and CMV-seropositive.

This clone appeared a single time. The chain links TRBV5-1 to TRBJ2-1, with 15 bases aligning to TRBD2. From germline, CDR1 is SGHRS and CDR2 YFSETQ. The CDR3 loop spans 16 amino acids. V shed 6 bases and J 2 bases; nucleotides not matched to a gene: 3. CDR3 sequence reads: CASIGTSGRPYNEQFF. The CDR3 DNA sequence: TGCGCCAGCATCGGGACTAGCGGGAGGCCCTACAATGAGCAGTTCTTC.

This chain uses TRBV5-1 with TRBJ1-1; 8 nucleotides agree with TRBD1. The CDR3 is 15 amino acids. V gave up 3 bases and J gave up 2 bases; unmatched junction bases: 6. Germline CDR1 is SGHRS and CDR2 is YFSETQ. The CDR3 DNA reads as TGCGCCAGCAGCTCGACAGGGGCGGTAAACACTGAAGCTTTCTTT. Protein: CASSSTGAVNTEAFF.

The chain combines TRBV6-1 with TRBJ1-5; tentatively, D is TRBD1 (6 bases). V was pared by 6 bases and J by 3 bases, with 12 bases between. Per germline, CDR1 MNHNS and CDR2 SASEGT. The CDR3 spans 14 residues. The CDR3 DNA is TGTGCCAGCAGCGGCGACAGGAACAATCAGCCCCAGCATTTT. Its protein is CASSGDRNNQPQHF.

V gene TRBV10-1 combines with J gene TRBJ2-7, with TRBD1 matching over 9 bases. Germline assignment: CDR1 WNHNN and CDR2 SYGVQD (reference sequence). The V and J ends lost 5 bases and 4 bases, in that order; junction bases with no gene match: 6. The length of the CDR3 is 14 residues. In DNA form, the CDR3 reads TGCGCCAGCAGTCCCCGGGACAGGGTATACGAGCAGTACTTC. Amino acids: CASSPRDRVYEQYF.

This chain uses TRBV11-2 with TRBJ2-3, with D possibly TRBD2 on 6 matching bases. The germline V and J ends were trimmed by 5 bases and 4 bases, with 13 bases remaining between them. This CDR3 has 14 residues. The germline V gene encodes CDR1 SGHAT and CDR2 FQNNGV. The CDR3 bases are TGTGCCAGCAGCAAAACGCCGGGGGCAGATACGCAGTATTTT. This sequence encodes CASSKTPGADTQYF.

The rearrangement uses TRBV7-8 and TRBJ2-7, with D perhaps TRBD2 (7 bases). This CDR3 region has 18 residues. With 1 base removed from V and 2 bases from J, the gap between germline ends came to 21 bases. Germline loops: CDR1 SGHVS, CDR2 FQNEAQ. In DNA, the CDR3 is TGTGCCAGCAGCTTAGTAAGGGGGGAGGGGCCGATTCCCTACGAGCAGTACTTC. Translation: CASSLVRGEGPIPYEQYF.

This clone was recorded a few times. The DNA for the CDR3 is TGTGCCAGCAGCCCTCAAGGGGGGACAGGAGAGACCCAGTACTTC. Encoded protein: CASSPQGGTGETQYF. V gene TRBV9 combines with J gene TRBJ2-5; TRBD1 matches 8 bases. V was pared by 4 bases and J by 4 bases, with 9 bases of the junction left unmatched. The CDR3 extends over 15 amino acids. Looked up from germline, CDR1 is SGDLS and CDR2 is YYNGEE.

The chain has TRBV7-2 and TRBJ2-3, with 9 bases matching TRBD1. The germline V gene encodes CDR1 SGHTA and CDR2 FQGNSA. The CDR3 totals 14 residues. The junction had 6 bases not matched to a gene; V was cut back by 5 bases and J by 6 bases. CDR3 nucleotides: TGTGCCAGCAGCGTCGGGACAGGGTATGATACGCAGTATTTT. This codes for CASSVGTGYDTQYF.

The gene calls are TRBV9 and TRBJ2-2; 11 nucleotides align to TRBD2. This CDR3 comprises 15 residues. The ends lost 6 bases at V and 4 bases at J; junction bases unmatched: 5. Germline loops: CDR1 SGDLS, CDR2 YYNGEE. DNA for the CDR3: TGTGCCAGCACCCGACTAGCGGGAAGCACCGGGGAGCTGTTTTTT. Residues: CASTRLAGSTGELFF.

The gene calls are TRBV29-1 and TRBJ1-1; D perhaps matches TRBD1 (6 bases). The germline gives CDR1 SQVTM, CDR2 ANQGSEA. Trimming took off 7 bases at V and 0 bases at J, with 15 bases between the two ends. This CDR3 has 14 amino acids. Written as DNA, the CDR3 is TGCAGCGATGGACCCGGACAGATGAACACTGAAGCTTTCTTT. As protein: CSDGPGQMNTEAFF.

This chain links TRBV4-2 with TRBJ2-6; D is undetermined. The CDR3 has 18 residues. V was pared by 0 bases and J by 0 bases, with 12 bases between. CDR1 and CDR2 (germline): LGHNA, YNFKEQ. The CDR3 coding sequence is TGTGCCAGCAGCCAAGATCCGGCTGAGGTCTCTGGGGCCAACGTCCTGACTTTC. It is translated as CASSQDPAEVSGANVLTF.

The chain is built from TRBV5-1 and TRBJ2-5, with 11 bases fitting TRBD2. The length of the CDR3 is 16 residues. The junction had 3 bases not matched to a gene; V was cut back by 0 bases and J by 2 bases. Germline CDR1 SGHRS, CDR2 YFSETQ. The CDR3 coding sequence is TGCGCCAGCAGCTTGGAAAGGACTAGCGGGCAAGAGACCCAGTACTTC. Protein product: CASSLERTSGQETQYF. The full variable domain, rest sourced from reference TRBV5-1 and TRBJ2-5, is KAGVTQTPRYLIKTRGQQVTLSCSPISGHRSVSWYQQTPGQGLQFLFEYFSETQRNKGNFPGRFSGRQFSNSRSEMNVSTLELGDSALYLCASSLERTSGQETQYFGPGTRLLVL.

The chain recombines TRBV10-3 with TRBJ2-7, with 11 bases lining up with TRBD2. The ends lost 3 bases at V and 3 bases at J; junction bases unmatched: 7. Germline V CDR1 and CDR2: ENHRY, SYGVKD. The CDR3 has 16 residues. CDR3 DNA: TGTGCCATCAGTGATATTGCGGGGACTAGCGGCTACGAGCAGTACTTC. Translation gives CAISDIAGTSGYEQYF.

Here the CDR3 DNA reads TGTGCCAGCAGTTCAACTGGGGACCGTGGACTAGCCGGTATCACAGATACGCAGTATTTT. Its translation: CASSSTGDRGLAGITDTQYF. The chain recombines TRBV27 with TRBJ2-3, with TRBD2 matching over 8 bases. The CDR3 consists of 20 residues. Trimming removed 4 bases from V and 2 bases from J; junction bases left unmatched: 20. Germline V gene lookup returns CDR1 MNHEY and CDR2 SMNVEV (reference sequence).

This chain links TRBV10-1 with TRBJ2-7; weak D call: TRBD2 (5 bases). From germline, CDR1 is WNHNN and CDR2 SYGVQD (reference sequence). The V end was cut by 3 bases, the J end by 5 bases, with 17 bases between. CDR3 length: 15 amino acids. The CDR3 coding sequence is TGCGCCAGCAGTGAATGGCCGGACTGGCTGAACGAGCAGTACTTC. Translating it yields CASSEWPDWLNEQYF.

This chain links TRBV6-6 with TRBJ1-5; no clear D. The germline V gene has CDR1 MNHNY and CDR2 SVGAGI (reference sequence). This CDR3 is 12 amino acids long. The V end lost 2 bases, the J end lost 5 bases, and 4 bases lay between the germline ends. In DNA form, the CDR3 reads TGTGCCAGCAGTTACCCCGATCAGCCCCAGCATTTT. Amino acid sequence: CASSYPDQPQHF.

The J gene is TRBJ1-2, the V gene TRBV20-1, with a possible D match to TRBD1 (5 bases). The CDR3 length is 11 residues. Per germline, CDR1 DFQATT and CDR2 SNEGSKA (reference sequence). V gave up 5 bases and J gave up 7 bases, with 11 bases separating them. The CDR3 region has the DNA TGCAGTGCTGGGGGGACTGGTGGCTACACCTTC. Its protein product is CSAGGTGGYTF.